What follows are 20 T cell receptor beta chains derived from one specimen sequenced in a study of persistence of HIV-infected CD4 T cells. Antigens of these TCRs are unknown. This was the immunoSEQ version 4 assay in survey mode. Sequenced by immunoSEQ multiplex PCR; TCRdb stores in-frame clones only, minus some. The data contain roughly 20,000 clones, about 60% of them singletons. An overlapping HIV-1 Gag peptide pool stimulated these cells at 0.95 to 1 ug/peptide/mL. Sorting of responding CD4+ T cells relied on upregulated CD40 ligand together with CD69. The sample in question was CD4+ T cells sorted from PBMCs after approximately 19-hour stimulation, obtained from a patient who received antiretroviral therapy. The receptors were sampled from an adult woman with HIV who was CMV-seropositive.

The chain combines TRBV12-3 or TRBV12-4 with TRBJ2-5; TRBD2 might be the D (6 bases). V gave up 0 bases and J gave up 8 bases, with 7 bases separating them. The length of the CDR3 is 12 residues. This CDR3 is CASSLAGGTQYF. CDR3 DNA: TGTGCCAGCAGTTTAGCGGGGGGTACCCAGTACTTC.

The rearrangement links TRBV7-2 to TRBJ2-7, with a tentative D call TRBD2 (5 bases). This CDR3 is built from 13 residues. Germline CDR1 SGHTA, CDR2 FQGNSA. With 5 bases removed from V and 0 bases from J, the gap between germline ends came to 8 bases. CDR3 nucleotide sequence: TGTGCCAGCAGCCCACTAGTCTCCTACGAGCAGTACTTC. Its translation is CASSPLVSYEQYF.

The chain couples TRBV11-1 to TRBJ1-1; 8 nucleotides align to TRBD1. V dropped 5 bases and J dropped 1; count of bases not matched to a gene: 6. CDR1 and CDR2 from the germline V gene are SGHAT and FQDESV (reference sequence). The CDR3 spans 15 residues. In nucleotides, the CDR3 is TGTGCCAGCAGCGTTGACAGGGGATGGAACACTGAAGCTTTCTTT. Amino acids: CASSVDRGWNTEAFF. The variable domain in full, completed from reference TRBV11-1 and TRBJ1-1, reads EAEVAQSPRYKITEKSQAVAFWCDPISGHATLYWYRQILGQGPELLVQFQDESVVDDSQLPKDRFSAERLKGVDSTLKIQPAELGDSAMYLCASSVDRGWNTEAFFGQGTRLTVV.

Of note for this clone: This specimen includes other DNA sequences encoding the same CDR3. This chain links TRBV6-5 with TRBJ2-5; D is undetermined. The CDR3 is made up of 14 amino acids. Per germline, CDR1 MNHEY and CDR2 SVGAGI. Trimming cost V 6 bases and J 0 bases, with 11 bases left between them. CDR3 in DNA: TGTGCCAGCAGGACCCGGTGGGACCAAGAGACCCAGTACTTC. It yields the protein CASRTRWDQETQYF.

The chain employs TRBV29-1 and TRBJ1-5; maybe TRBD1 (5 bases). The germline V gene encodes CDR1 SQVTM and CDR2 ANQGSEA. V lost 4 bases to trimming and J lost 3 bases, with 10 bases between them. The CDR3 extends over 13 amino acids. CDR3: CSVVEDNNQPQHF. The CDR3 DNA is TGCAGCGTTGTCGAGGACAACAATCAGCCCCAGCATTTT.

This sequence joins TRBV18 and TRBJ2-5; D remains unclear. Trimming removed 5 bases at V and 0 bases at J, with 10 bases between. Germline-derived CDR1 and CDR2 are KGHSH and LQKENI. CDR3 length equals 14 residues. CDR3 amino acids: CASSMDGYQETQYF. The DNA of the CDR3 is TGTGCCAGCTCAATGGACGGATACCAAGAGACCCAGTACTTC.

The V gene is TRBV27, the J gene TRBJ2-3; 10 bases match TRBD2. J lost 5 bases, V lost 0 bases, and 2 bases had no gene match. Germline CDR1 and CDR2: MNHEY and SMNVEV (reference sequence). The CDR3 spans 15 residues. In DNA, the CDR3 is TGTGCCAGCAGTTTATCTAAGCGGGGGGGAGATACGCAGTATTTT. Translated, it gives CASSLSKRGGDTQYF.

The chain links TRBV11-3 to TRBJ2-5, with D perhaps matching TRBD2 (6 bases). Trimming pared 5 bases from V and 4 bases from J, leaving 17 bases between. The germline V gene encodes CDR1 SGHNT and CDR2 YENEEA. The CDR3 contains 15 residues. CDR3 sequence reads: CASSVSGFGGETQYF. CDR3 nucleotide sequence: TGTGCCAGCAGCGTCAGCGGGTTTGGTGGAGAGACCCAGTACTTC.

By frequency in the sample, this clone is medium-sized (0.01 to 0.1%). CDR3 bases: TGTGCCAGCAGAAAAACAGGTTGGGCCGGGGAGCTGTTTTTT. As protein: CASRKTGWAGELFF. This sequence joins TRBV5-5 and TRBJ2-2; possible D gene TRBD1, 5 bases. CDR3 size: 14 residues. Per the germline V gene, CDR1 is SGHKS and CDR2 is YYEKEE (reference sequence). V dropped 5 bases and J dropped 6 bases, with 14 bases sitting between them. The full variable domain, with the rest looked up from reference TRBV5-5 and TRBJ2-2, is DAGVTQSPTHLIKTRGQQVTLRCSPISGHKSVSWYQQVLGQGPQFIFQYYEKEERGRGNFPDRFSARQFPNYSSELNVNALLLGDSALYLCASRKTGWAGELFFGEGSRLTVL.

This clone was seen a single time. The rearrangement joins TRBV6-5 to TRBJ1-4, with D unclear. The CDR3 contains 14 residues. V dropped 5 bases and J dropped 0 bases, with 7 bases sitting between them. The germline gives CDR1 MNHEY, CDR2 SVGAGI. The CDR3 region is CASSPTATNEKLFF. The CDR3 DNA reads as TGTGCCAGCAGTCCGACCGCAACTAATGAAAAACTGTTTTTT.

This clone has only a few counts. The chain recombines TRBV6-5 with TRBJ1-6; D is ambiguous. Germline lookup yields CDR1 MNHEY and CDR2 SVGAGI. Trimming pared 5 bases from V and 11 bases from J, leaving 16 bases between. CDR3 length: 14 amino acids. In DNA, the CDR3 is TGTGCCAGCAGTCCGCGGCAGCGAGAAACACCCCTCCACTTT. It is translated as CASSPRQRETPLHF.

The CDR3 region has the DNA TGTGCCAGCATGGAATCCAATTCACCCCTCCACTTT. It is translated as CASMESNSPLHF. This rearrangement joins TRBV3-1 (or the pseudogene TRBV3-2) to TRBJ1-6, with unresolved D. The CDR3 sequence is 12 residues long. Per germline, CDR1 LGHDT and CDR2 YNNKEL (reference sequence). The germline V and J ends were trimmed by 7 bases and 7 bases, with 8 bases remaining between them.

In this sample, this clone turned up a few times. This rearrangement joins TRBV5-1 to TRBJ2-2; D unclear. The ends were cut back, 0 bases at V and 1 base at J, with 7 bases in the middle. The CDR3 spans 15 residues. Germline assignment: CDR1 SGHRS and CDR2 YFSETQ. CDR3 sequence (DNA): TGCGCCAGCAGCTTGGAAGCTTTGAACACCGGGGAGCTGTTTTTT. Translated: CASSLEALNTGELFF.

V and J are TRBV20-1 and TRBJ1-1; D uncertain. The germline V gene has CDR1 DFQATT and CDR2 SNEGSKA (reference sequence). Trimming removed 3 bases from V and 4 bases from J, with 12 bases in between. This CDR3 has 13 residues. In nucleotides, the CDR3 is TGCAGTGCTAGTTCCCGGGGAGGCACTGAAGCTTTCTTT. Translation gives CSASSRGGTEAFF.

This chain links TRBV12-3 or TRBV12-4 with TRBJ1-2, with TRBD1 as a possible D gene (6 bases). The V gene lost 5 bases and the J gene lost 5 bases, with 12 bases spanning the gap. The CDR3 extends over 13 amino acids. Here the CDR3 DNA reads TGTGCCAGCAGTCCGGACAGCGTATATGGCTACACCTTC. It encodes CASSPDSVYGYTF.

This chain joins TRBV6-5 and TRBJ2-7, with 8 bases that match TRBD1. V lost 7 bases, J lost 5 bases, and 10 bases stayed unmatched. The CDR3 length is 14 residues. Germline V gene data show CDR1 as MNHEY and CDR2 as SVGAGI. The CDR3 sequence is CASTTPDRAHEQYF. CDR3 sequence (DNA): TGTGCCAGCACCACCCCGGACAGGGCCCACGAGCAGTACTTC.

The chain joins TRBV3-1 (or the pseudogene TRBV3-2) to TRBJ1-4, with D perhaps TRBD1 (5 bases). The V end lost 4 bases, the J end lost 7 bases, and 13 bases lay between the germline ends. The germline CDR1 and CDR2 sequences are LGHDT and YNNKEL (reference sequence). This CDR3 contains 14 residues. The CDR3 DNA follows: TGTGCCAGCAGCCGCCGGGACGGAACTGAAAAACTGTTTTTT. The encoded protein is CASSRRDGTEKLFF.

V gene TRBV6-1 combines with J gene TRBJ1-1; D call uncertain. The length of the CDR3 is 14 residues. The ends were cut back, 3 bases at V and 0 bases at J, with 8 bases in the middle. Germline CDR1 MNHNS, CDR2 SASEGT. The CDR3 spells CASSERRLNTEAFF. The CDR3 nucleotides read TGTGCCAGCAGTGAGAGACGGTTGAACACTGAAGCTTTCTTT.

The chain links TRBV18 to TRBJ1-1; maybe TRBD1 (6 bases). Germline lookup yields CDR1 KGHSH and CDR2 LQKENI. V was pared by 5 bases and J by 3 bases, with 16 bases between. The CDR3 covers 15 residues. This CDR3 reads CASSLRGAIDTEAFF. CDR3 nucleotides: TGTGCCAGCTCATTGCGGGGGGCTATAGACACTGAAGCTTTCTTT.

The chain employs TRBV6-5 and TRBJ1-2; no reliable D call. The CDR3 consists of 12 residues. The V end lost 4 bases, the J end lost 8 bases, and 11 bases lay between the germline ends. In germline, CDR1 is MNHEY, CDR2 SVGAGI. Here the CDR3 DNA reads TGTGCCAGCAGTTCTATAACGGGAGGCTACACCTTC. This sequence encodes CASSSITGGYTF.